The sequence of this TCR beta chain was determined in a study of CD8+ T cells in alopecia areata. On the study more broadly: Disease severity was quantified as SALT score of affected scalp area.

The CDR3 contains 10 residues. V was trimmed by 7 bases and J by 6 bases, leaving 8 bases between them. Germline loops: CDR1 SQVTM, CDR2 ANQGSEA. Isolated RNA was reverse transcribed into cDNA used as the sequencing template. Using immunoSEQ multiplex PCR, the repertoire was profiled, and TCRdb retains in-frame clones only, with some absent. The data contain 200,000 or so clones, 58% of them singletons. Treatment indicated: oral pan-JAK inhibitor, 5-10 mg twice daily. Only a few counts were recorded for this clone. Source: CD4+ T cells sorted from blood, taken at week 24, from a patient treated with tofacitinib. The receptor was isolated from a human donor with alopecia areata. This rearrangement joins TRBV29-1 to TRBJ2-3, with a possible D match to TRBD2 (5 bases). The CDR3 bases are TGCAGCGGATGGAGGGATACGCAGTATTTT. As protein: CSGWRDTQYF.